This TCR beta chain stems from a study of T cell repertoires in cytomegalovirus infection. TCRdb reanalysed the reads using MiXCR and keeps one entry per CDR3 protein. The data hold more than 85,000 distinct CDR3 sequences, with under 25% observed a single time. The CDR3 is made up of 16 amino acids. The germline gives CDR1 SGHTA, CDR2 FQGNSA. The ends lost 7 bases at V and 4 bases at J; junction bases unmatched: 10. This clonotype was seen ten or more times. The source of this sequence is a human donor in good health (CMV status not recorded). Some clones in this sample may be carry-over from other donors' samples. Sequenced: CD8+ T cells from PBMCs. This chain joins TRBV7-2 and TRBJ1-3, with TRBD1 matching 10 bases. Here the CDR3 reads CASTIRGTGEGNTIYF. The CDR3 coding sequence is TGTGCCAGCACCATACGAGGGACAGGGGAAGGAAACACCATATATTTT.